This T cell receptor (beta chain) was sequenced in a study of T cells in Graves' hyperthyroidism and ophthalmopathy. Germline V gives CDR1 MNHEY, CDR2 SVGEGT. V lost 5 bases and J 3 bases, leaving 10 bases between the germline ends. The CDR3 totals 13 residues. With regard to this clonotype: Its antigen is as yet unknown.

Study-wide results and limits: The model identified upcoming ophthalmopathy a median approximately six months ahead of onset.

RNA transcripts provided the source from which TCR beta CDR3 regions were amplified. First-round RT-PCR with HTBI primers amplified the TCR CDR3 region. TCRdb called the multiplex PCR reads again in MiXCR, with one record for every CDR3 protein. The repertoire holds around 570,000 distinct CDR3 sequences, with about 20% as singletons. A Clinical Activity Score of at least 3, a NOSPECS grade of at least 4 and a duration under 3 months were recorded in the ophthalmopathy patients. Sample: blood. The chain has TRBV6-2 or TRBV6-3 and TRBJ1-1, with D perhaps matching TRBD1 (5 bases). The sequence was obtained from a man in his forties or fifties with Graves' ophthalmopathy. CDR3 residues: CASSTLTDTEAFF. The CDR3 nucleotides read TGTGCCAGCAGTACCCTGACAGACACTGAAGCTTTCTTT.